These T cell receptor beta chains were read from a single sample in a study of T cell changes during pregnancy in multiple sclerosis. Libraries were prepared by immunoSEQ multiplex PCR; TCRdb keeps only in-frame clonotypes and omits some of them. Among 35,000 to 55,000 clones listed, 85% to 90% were seen once. The material was CD8+ T cells from peripheral blood mononuclear cells, obtained after pregnancy. The receptors stem from a female donor in good health, enrolled as a control in a pregnancy study. Both conserved end residues are part of each CDR3. A D gene is named only where the DNA matches it firmly. Clone size, where shown, is once, few, many, or a class for clones that have expanded.

j_gene	abundance	d_gene	v_gene	CDR3nt	CDR3aa
TRBJ2-2	once	.	TRBV27	TGTGCCAGCAGTTTAGAGACCGGGGAGCTGTTTTTT	CASSLETGELFF
TRBJ2-7	.	TRBD1	TRBV6-1	TGTGCCAGCAGTGAATGGACAGGGGCTGGCGAGCAGTACTTC	CASSEWTGAGEQYF
TRBJ2-7	.	TRBD1	TRBV4-3	TGCGCCAGCAGCCAAGACAGGGGGAGCGGTAATAGTGAGCAGTACTTC	CASSQDRGSGNSEQYF
TRBJ1-3	.	TRBD1	TRBV11-2	TGTGCCAGCAGTCCGGCCGGGACAGCTGGAAACACCATATATTTT	CASSPAGTAGNTIYF
TRBJ2-7	.	.	TRBV10-3	TGTGCCGTCCGCCGGGACTCCGGAGCCGAGCAGTACTTC	CAVRRDSGAEQYF
TRBJ1-2	.	TRBD1	TRBV11-2	TGTGCCAGCAGCGCCAGGGGGCGAAACTATGGCTACACCTTC	CASSARGRNYGYTF
TRBJ1-1	.	TRBD1	TRBV4-2	TGTGCCAGCAGAAAGACAGGGGAAGACACTGAAGCTTTCTTT	CASRKTGEDTEAFF
TRBJ1-1	.	TRBD1	TRBV15	TGTGCCACCACAGGACAGGGAACGAACACTGAAGCTTTCTTT	CATTGQGTNTEAFF
TRBJ2-3	.	TRBD2	TRBV9	TGTGCCAGCAGCAGCGGGGGGGGACTCACAGATACGCAGTATTTT	CASSSGGGLTDTQYF
TRBJ1-3	.	TRBD1	TRBV9	TGTGCCAGCAGCCTTAGACAGGGACCTGGAAACACCATATATTTT	CASSLRQGPGNTIYF
TRBJ1-2	.	TRBD1	TRBV7-9	TGTGCCAGCAGCTACCCCGGGACAGGGGACATCTATGGCTACACCTTC	CASSYPGTGDIYGYTF
TRBJ2-3	.	.	TRBV7-9	TGTGCCAGCAGCCGCCTGGAGTTGGCCACAGATACGCAGTATTTT	CASSRLELATDTQYF
TRBJ2-7	.	TRBD1	TRBV14	TGTGCCAGCAGCCAGCCAGGGGGTGCCCACGAGCAGTACTTC	CASSQPGGAHEQYF
TRBJ1-1	.	TRBD1	TRBV6-6	TGTGCCAGCAAATGGGACAGGGAAGCTTTCTTT	CASKWDREAFF
TRBJ2-7	.	.	TRBV11-2	TGTGCCAGCAGCTTGGTCCTCGAGGGATTTTACGAGCAGTACTTC	CASSLVLEGFYEQYF
TRBJ1-2	.	TRBD1	TRBV9	TGTGCCAGCAGCGGGACAGGGACCCCCTATGGCTACACCTTC	CASSGTGTPYGYTF
TRBJ2-7	.	.	TRBV5-6	TGTGCCAGCAGCTTGACAGGGAAGTCCTACGAGCAGTACTTC	CASSLTGKSYEQYF
TRBJ1-5	.	.	TRBV27	TGTGCCAGCCAACAGGGCAATCAGCCCCAGCATTTT	CASQQGNQPQHF
TRBJ2-7	.	.	TRBV6-5	TGTGCCAGCAGTCCCAACAGGGCCTACGAGCAGTACTTC	CASSPNRAYEQYF
TRBJ2-2	.	.	TRBV4-3	TGCGCCAGCAGCCAAGGGGCCCCTTGGACGAACACCGGGGAGCTGTTTTTT	CASSQGAPWTNTGELFF
TRBJ1-5	.	.	TRBV4-1	TGCGCCAGCAGCCAAGGGCCCCAAACAATGTATAGCAATCAGCCCCAGCATTTT	CASSQGPQTMYSNQPQHF
TRBJ1-6	.	TRBD1	TRBV27	TGTGCCAGCAGTGTGGGACAGTTCTCCTATAATTCACCCCTCCACTTT	CASSVGQFSYNSPLHF
TRBJ2-3	many	.	TRBV5-4	TGTGCCAGCAGCTTGAGTCCCTATCCCACAGATACGCAGTATTTT	CASSLSPYPTDTQYF
TRBJ1-4	once	TRBD1	TRBV7-9	TGTGCCTCCCGGGGAGGACAGGGAAATGAAAAACTGTTTTTT	CASRGGQGNEKLFF
TRBJ2-7	.	.	TRBV4-2	TGTGCCAGCAGCCAAAGGGGAGGGGGGCAGACCTACGAGCAGTACTTC	CASSQRGGGQTYEQYF
TRBJ2-5	.	TRBD1	TRBV28	TGTGCCAGCAGTTTAGATCGGAGGACCGACAGGGCCGAAGAGACCCAGTACTTC	CASSLDRRTDRAEETQYF
TRBJ2-3	.	TRBD2	TRBV25-1	TGTGCCAGCAGTGAGACTAGCGGGGAACACACAGATACGCAGTATTTT	CASSETSGEHTDTQYF
TRBJ1-2	.	.	TRBV15	TGTGCCACCAGCCTGACGGACGGGAGAGGAGCTATCTATGGCTACACCTTC	CATSLTDGRGAIYGYTF
TRBJ1-5	.	.	TRBV27	TGTGCCAGCAGTTTAAACGGATGGGGACCAGGGGACCAGCATTTT	CASSLNGWGPGDQHF